The source of this T cell receptor beta chain is a study of blood T cell repertoires in COVID-19. The V segment lost 5 bases and the J segment 2 bases; nucleotides outside the gene matches: 11. The V gene's germline CDR1 is SGHTA and CDR2 FQGTGA. The CDR3 is 17 amino acids. Authors' methods: For nucleated cells, counts were estimated from reference gene primer amplification. The assay was immunoSEQ multiplex PCR, and TCRdb's table has in-frame clones only and misses some. D and trimming were read from the DNA, whereas the V and J calls and clone size are those reported in that table. The data show 120,000 to 150,000 clones, 60% to 80% seen once. This clone was observed once.

The specimen sequenced was peripheral blood. This receptor was identified in a man in his fifties or sixties with active or convalescent COVID-19. The V gene is TRBV7-3, the J gene TRBJ2-7; 11 bases line up with TRBD1. CDR3 residues: CASSPARPGQGAYEQYF. The CDR3, as DNA: TGTGCCAGCAGCCCCGCCCGACCGGGACAGGGGGCCTACGAGCAGTACTTC.